A selection of T cell receptor beta chains follows, all from one sample in a study of T cells in localized non-small cell lung cancer. Repertoires were generated with immunoSEQ multiplex PCR, while TCRdb's copy carries only in-frame clones and drops some. The sample yields about 870 clones, about 31% seen once. This specimen was lung tumor tissue, taken before any cancer treatment. These receptors were taken from a woman between 18 and 55 years old with stage III lung adenocarcinoma. Each CDR3 is given with its conserved first and last residue. The D gene is left open where the match is weak. Clone size appears in some rows only: once, few, many, or a class for an expanded clone.

>TRBV6-8|TRBD1|15|TRBJ2-7|few
TGTGCCAGCAGAGCGACAGGGGCCAGCTCCTACGAGCAGTACTTC
CASRATGASSYEQYF
>TRBV11-3|-|14|TRBJ1-2|-
TGTGCCAGCAGCTTCTTGGGACCGGTAGTCGGCTACACCTTC
CASSFLGPVVGYTF
>TRBV14|-|13|TRBJ1-1|-
TGTGCCAGCAGCCGGCTAGGCTCGAGGGGAGCTTTCTTT
CASSRLGSRGAFF
>TRBV19|-|12|TRBJ2-2|-
TGTGCCAGTAGCCTCATGGGCGGGGCGATGTTTTTT
CASSLMGGAMFF
>TRBV5-1|-|14|TRBJ1-3|-
TGCGCCAGCAGCCAAGTGGGGACTGGAAACACCATATATTTT
CASSQVGTGNTIYF
>TRBV6-8|-|12|TRBJ2-1|few
TGTGCCATCAGTGGCAGGTTCAATGAGCAGTTCTTC
CAISGRFNEQFF
>TRBV9|-|14|TRBJ2-1|few
TGTGCCAGCAGCGTAGGCGGCCCTCACAATGAGCAGTTCTTC
CASSVGGPHNEQFF
>TRBV11-3|-|17|TRBJ2-2|few
TGTGCCAGCAGCTTGGCCAATTTGGGGGACACCAACCCCCGTGTGTTTTTT
CASSLANLGDTNPRVFF
>TRBV11-3|-|15|TRBJ1-3|few
TGTGCCAGCAGCCGAGACAGCGCTGGACGGGACACCATATATTTT
CASSRDSAGRDTIYF
>TRBV18|-|16|TRBJ1-1|-
TGTGCCAGCTCACCAATCTCAGACGGGGGGAGGACTGAAGCTTTCTTT
CASSPISDGGRTEAFF
>TRBV11-3|-|15|TRBJ2-2|-
TGTGCCAGCAGCTTAGAGTCCTGGGGGGCCGGGGAGCTGTTTTTT
CASSLESWGAGELFF
>TRBV6-8|-|16|TRBJ1-2|few
TGTGCCAGCACCGACTCCCCGGAATGGGGCTTATATGGCTACACCTTC
CASTDSPEWGLYGYTF
>TRBV11-3|-|14|TRBJ1-2|medium-sized
TGTGCCAGCAGCTTTTGGGAGGGGACCAATGGCTACACCTTC
CASSFWEGTNGYTF
>TRBV11-3|-|14|TRBJ2-5|large
TGTGCCAGCAGCACCATGGAAACACAAGAGACCCAGTACTTC
CASSTMETQETQYF
>TRBV10-2|-|13|TRBJ2-2|-
TGCGCCAGCAGTGAGCGGGAGAACGGGGAGCTGTTTTTT
CASSERENGELFF
>TRBV7-2|-|13|TRBJ1-1|medium-sized
TGTGCCAGCAGCCAGGACCTAAACACTGAAGCTTTCTTT
CASSQDLNTEAFF
>TRBV11-3|TRBD1|14|TRBJ1-1|-
TGTGCCAGCGGACGACAGGGTAGGGGGACTGAAGCTTTCTTT
CASGRQGRGTEAFF
>TRBV25-1|-|15|TRBJ1-2|few
TGTGCCAGCAGTCCCGGGACACCGGAGGGGAATGGCTACACCTTC
CASSPGTPEGNGYTF
>TRBV6-8|-|14|TRBJ1-2|large
TGTGCCAGCAGTTACTCTAATGGGGGGGATGGCTACACCTTC
CASSYSNGGDGYTF
>TRBV6-8|-|13|TRBJ1-1|medium-sized
TGTGCCAGCAGGGGCAGTATGAACACTGAAGCTTTCTTT
CASRGSMNTEAFF
>TRBV9|-|13|TRBJ2-1|few
TGTGCCAGCAGCCCCCGTCAAAGTGGTGAGCAGTTCTTC
CASSPRQSGEQFF
>TRBV18|TRBD1|14|TRBJ1-1|-
TGTGCCAGCTCACCGAGACAGGGGAAAGCTGAAGCTTTCTTT
CASSPRQGKAEAFF
>TRBV9|TRBD2|15|TRBJ2-3|large
TGTGCCAGCAGTATGGCGGGGGGACCGACAGATACGCAGTATTTT
CASSMAGGPTDTQYF
>TRBV30|-|12|TRBJ2-1|-
TGTGCCGCCGACCTTTCTGGCAATGAGCAGTTCTTC
CAADLSGNEQFF
>TRBV6-8|TRBD1|15|TRBJ1-2|few
TGTGCCAGCAGTGGGGGACAGGGGCCTCTATATGGCTACACCTTC
CASSGGQGPLYGYTF
>TRBV7-1|-|13|TRBJ1-1|few
TGTGCCAGCTGCACCGATCTTAACACTGAAGCTTTCTTT
CASCTDLNTEAFF
>TRBV9|-|16|TRBJ1-4|few
TGTGCCAGCAGCGTAGGGTATTTGAGCGCGAGTGAAAAACTGTTTTTT
CASSVGYLSASEKLFF
>TRBV9|-|12|TRBJ2-5|once
TGTGCCATTGGTTACAGGGATGAGACCCAGTACTTC
CAIGYRDETQYF
>TRBV10-3|-|14|TRBJ1-2|medium-sized
TGTGCCAGCAGTGAGAGAGGACAGCGTTTTGGCTACACCTTC
CASSERGQRFGYTF
>TRBV19|TRBD1|17|TRBJ1-1|-
TGTGCCAGTAGTATCGTTGGCAGGGGGGCGGCGTGGGCTGAAGCTTTCTTT
CASSIVGRGAAWAEAFF
>TRBV9|TRBD2|15|TRBJ2-1|-
TGTGCCAGCAGCGCGCTAGCGGGGGCGAACAATGAGCAGTTCTTC
CASSALAGANNEQFF
>TRBV19|-|14|TRBJ1-1|once
TGTGCCAGTAGTGGGGCCGGGAGGAGCACTGAAGCTTTCTTT
CASSGAGRSTEAFF
>TRBV6-8|TRBD1|13|TRBJ1-1|few
TGTGCCAGCAGTTGGACAGGGGCGATTGGAGCTTTCTTT
CASSWTGAIGAFF
>TRBV6-8|-|14|TRBJ1-3|-
TGTGCCAGCAGTTTTGGGCTTTCTGGAAACACCATATATTTT
CASSFGLSGNTIYF
>TRBV11-3|-|15|TRBJ1-2|few
TGTGCCAGCAGTTCCCCCGGGACAACTATCTATGGCTACACCTTC
CASSSPGTTIYGYTF